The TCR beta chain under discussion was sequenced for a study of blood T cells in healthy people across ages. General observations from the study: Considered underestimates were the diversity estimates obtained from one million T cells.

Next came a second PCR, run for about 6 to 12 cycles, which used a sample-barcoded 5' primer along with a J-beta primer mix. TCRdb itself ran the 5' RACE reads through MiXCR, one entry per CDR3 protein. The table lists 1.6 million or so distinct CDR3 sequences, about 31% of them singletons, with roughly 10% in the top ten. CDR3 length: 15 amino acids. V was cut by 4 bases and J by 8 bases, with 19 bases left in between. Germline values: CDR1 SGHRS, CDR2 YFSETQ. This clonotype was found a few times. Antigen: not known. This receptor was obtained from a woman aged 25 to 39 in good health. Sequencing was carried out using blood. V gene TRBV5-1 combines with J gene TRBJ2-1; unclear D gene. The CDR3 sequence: CASSPGPLRLDEQFF. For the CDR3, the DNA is TGCGCCAGCAGCCCCGGACCCCTACGTCTCGATGAGCAGTTCTTC.